This T cell receptor (beta chain) appears in the sequencing data of a study of blood T cells in healthy people across ages. J gave up 3 bases and V 6 bases, and 8 bases lay outside the gene matches. From germline, CDR1 is MNHNY and CDR2 SVGAGI (reference sequence). This CDR3 is 15 amino acids long. Combining a sample-barcoded 5' primer with a J-beta primer mix, a second PCR ran for about 7 to 11 cycles. TCRdb recomputed calls from the 5' RACE reads with MiXCR, one row per CDR3 protein. In the table there are 650,000 to 800,000 distinct CDR3 sequences, under 55% of which are singletons. The chain is built from TRBV6-6 and TRBJ2-1; 7 bases align to TRBD2. The source material was blood. The receptor was derived from a man in his 60s in good health. CDR3 amino acids: CASRLTSVVYNEQFF. The DNA for the CDR3 is TGTGCCAGCAGACTTACTAGCGTGGTCTACAATGAGCAGTTCTTC.